This entry concerns a single TCR beta chain. Its antigen is as yet unknown. This entry belongs to a study of T cell responses to AZD1222 COVID-19 vaccine. Study details: The analysis combined second doses at about 4 or about 12 weeks. Study-level points and caveats: Repertoires were obtained solely post-peak T cell response. At 160-218 and 743-854, vaccine-associated CD4 TCRs were dominant, and they spanned spike.

Using immunoSEQ multiplex PCR, the repertoire was profiled, and TCRdb retains in-frame clones only, with some absent. Of 150,000 to 200,000 clones in the sample, less than 95% are singletons; the top ten hold about 0.6%. Germline values: CDR1 MDHEN, CDR2 SYDVKM. Trimming took off 5 bases at V and 4 bases at J, with 18 bases between the two ends. There are 15 residues in the CDR3. Sequencing was performed on peripheral blood, taken on day 0 of AZD1222 vaccination. The V gene is TRBV28, the J gene TRBJ2-7; D uncertain. The receptor was isolated from an adult in good health. CDR3 nucleotides: TGTGCCAGCAGTCCGGGTGGGGTTAATTCTTACGAGCAGTACTTC. Translating it yields CASSPGGVNSYEQYF.